The 30 T cell receptor beta chains given below trace back to one sample, sequenced in a study of post-analysis software for immune sequencing data. Unique molecular identifiers were present in the TCR beta cDNA libraries. TCRdb processed the PCR reads anew with MiXCR; each CDR3 protein has one entry. The table records hundreds of thousands of distinct CDR3 sequences, roughly 50% of them present only once. No antigen has been identified for these receptors. General study points: In patients, about five TRBV segments were more frequent than in controls, with TRBV5-6, TRBV5-1 and TRBV20-1 among them.

The sample consisted of blood. These TCRs come from a girl aged 5 to 17 with multiple sclerosis.

The chain recombines TRBV5-1 with TRBJ1-4, with a possible D match to TRBD1 (5 bases). V shed 4 bases and J shed 0 bases, with 16 bases lying between them. In germline, CDR1 is SGHRS, CDR2 YFSETQ. The CDR3 loop spans 17 amino acids. The CDR3, as DNA: TGCGCCAGCAGCCGAGGTGCCAGGGTCTCAACTAATGAAAAACTGTTTTTT. Its protein product is CASSRGARVSTNEKLFF.

This chain links TRBV6-5 with TRBJ2-1; 8 bases fit TRBD1. Looked up from germline, CDR1 is MNHEY and CDR2 is SVGAGI. Losses at the gene ends were 0 bases for V and 3 bases for J; bases not matched to a gene: 7. The CDR3 contains 17 residues. The CDR3 DNA reads TGTGCCAGCAGTTACTCCAGGGGACAGGTCGGCTACAATGAGCAGTTCTTC. This translates into CASSYSRGQVGYNEQFF.

The chain employs TRBV5-1 and TRBJ2-7, with TRBD1 as a possible D gene (6 bases). The CDR3 length is 13 residues. Germline V lookup: CDR1 SGHRS, CDR2 YFSETQ. Deletions cut 7 bases from V and 1 base from J, with 12 bases between. The CDR3 protein is CASSRDISYEQYF. CDR3 DNA: TGCGCCAGCTCCCGGGACATTTCCTACGAGCAGTACTTC.

The rearrangement links TRBV14 to TRBJ2-1; TRBD2 might be the D (7 bases). Trimming took off 3 bases at V and 12 bases at J, with 18 bases between the two ends. There are 14 residues in the CDR3. The V gene's germline CDR1 is SGHDN and CDR2 FVKESK. The CDR3 DNA is TGTGCCAGCAGCCAGGCGGGGGCCCCGGAGGTGCAGTTCTTC. Its translation is CASSQAGAPEVQFF.

The CDR3 reads CSAGQGAGGYTF. The CDR3 DNA is TGCAGCGCGGGACAGGGGGCCGGCGGCTACACCTTC. The chain carries TRBV29-1 and TRBJ1-2; 12 bases are shared with TRBD1. CDR3 length: 12 residues. Looked up from germline, CDR1 is SQVTM and CDR2 is ANQGSEA. The J segment lost 8 bases and the V segment lost 7 bases, leaving 5 bases of the junction unmatched. Complete variable domain (other parts from reference TRBV29-1 and TRBJ1-2): SAVISQKPSRDICQRGTSLTIQCQVDSQVTMMFWYRQQPGQSLTLIATANQGSEATYESGFVIDKFPISRPNLTFSTLTVSNMSPEDSSIYLCSAGQGAGGYTFGSGTRLTVV.

The rearrangement links TRBV6-2 or TRBV6-3 to TRBJ2-3; D unclear. V lost 0 bases and J lost 0, with 4 bases in between. The germline V gene encodes CDR1 MNHEY and CDR2 SVGEGT. This CDR3 has 14 amino acids. The CDR3 spells CASSYSTSTDTQYF. CDR3 DNA: TGTGCCAGCAGTTACTCCACTAGCACAGATACGCAGTATTTT.

CDR3 nucleotide sequence: TGCAGTGCTAGCCCCTGGGGGACTAGCTCCTACAATGAGCAGTTCTTC. Its protein product is CSASPWGTSSYNEQFF. The gene calls are TRBV20-1 and TRBJ2-1, with TRBD2 matching 8 bases. J lost 0 bases, V lost 3 bases, and 7 bases had no gene match. There are 16 residues in the CDR3. Per the germline V gene, CDR1 is DFQATT and CDR2 is SNEGSKA (reference sequence).

This rearrangement joins TRBV20-1 to TRBJ2-7; D is uncertain. The J call may be in error: the DNA end matches TRBJ2-5 better. CDR1 is DFQATT, CDR2 SNEGSKA, per germline (reference sequence). The CDR3 extends over 13 amino acids. In DNA, the CDR3 is TGCAGTGCCCCTAGAGGCCCCCAAGAGACCCAGTACTTC. As protein: CSAPRGPQETQYF.

The chain is built from TRBV5-1 and TRBJ2-4; D ambiguous. Near its end, the DNA agrees better with TRBJ2-7, so the J call may be wrong. CDR3 length: 14 amino acids. Germline V CDR1 and CDR2: SGHRS, YFSETQ. CDR3 in amino acids: CASAPLTSSYEQYF. CDR3 in DNA: TGCGCCAGCGCCCCCTTAACGAGCTCCTACGAGCAGTACTTC.

The rearrangement links TRBV5-1 to TRBJ2-1; 10 nucleotides align to TRBD1. Unmatched junction bases numbered 16, after V lost 4 bases and J lost 3 bases. This CDR3 comprises 19 residues. Germline V lookup: CDR1 SGHRS, CDR2 YFSETQ. CDR3 DNA: TGCGCCAGCAGCGGGGACAGGGGCCTAGCGGTGGCCTACTACAATGAGCAGTTCTTC. Its protein is CASSGDRGLAVAYYNEQFF.

The rearrangement uses TRBV12-3 or TRBV12-4 and TRBJ1-4; a weak D match, TRBD1 (6 bases). V dropped 3 bases and J dropped 5 bases, with 10 bases sitting between them. There are 14 residues in the CDR3. The CDR3 DNA sequence: TGTGCCAGCAGTTTTGTGGACAGAAATGAAAAACTGTTTTTT. It codes for CASSFVDRNEKLFF.

This clonotype has just one count. This chain uses TRBV2 with TRBJ2-3, with D possibly TRBD2 on 5 matching bases. The CDR3 contains 14 residues. Germline assignment: CDR1 SNHLY and CDR2 FYNNEI. V gave up 0 bases and J gave up 5 bases, with 9 bases separating them. CDR3 residues: CASSEALGVDTQYF. The DNA for the CDR3 is TGTGCCAGCAGTGAAGCGCTCGGGGTAGATACGCAGTATTTT.

This clonotype was picked up a small number of times. The genes are TRBV5-1 and TRBJ1-2, with unresolved D. The V end lost 1 base, the J end lost 0 bases, and 10 bases lay between the germline ends. The CDR3 runs to 15 residues. Germline values: CDR1 SGHRS, CDR2 YFSETQ. In DNA, the CDR3 is TGCGCCAGCAGCTTGTTAGCTGGACCTAACTATGGCTACACCTTC. Translated, it gives CASSLLAGPNYGYTF. The full variable domain, in which reference TRBV5-1 and TRBJ1-2 provide the parts outside the CDR3, is KAGVTQTPRYLIKTRGQQVTLSCSPISGHRSVSWYQQTPGQGLQFLFEYFSETQRNKGNFPGRFSGRQFSNSRSEMNVSTLELGDSALYLCASSLLAGPNYGYTFGSGTRLTVV.

The chain has TRBV20-1 and TRBJ2-7, with 9 bases matching TRBD1. The CDR3 has 15 residues. Germline assignment: CDR1 DFQATT and CDR2 SNEGSKA (reference sequence). V dropped 8 bases and J dropped 6; count of bases not matched to a gene: 17. CDR3 nucleotide sequence: TGCAGTTGGGCCGGGACAGGGAGAATTAACTCCGAGCAGTACTTC. Translated, it gives CSWAGTGRINSEQYF.

Worth noting for this clonotype: An end of the junction does not agree with germline; a read error may underlie this. The chain links TRBV7-2 to TRBJ1-1; TRBD1 agrees at 10 bases. The germline V gene has CDR1 SGHTA and CDR2 FQGNSA. This CDR3 comprises 14 residues. In DNA, the CDR3 is TGTGCCGGCAGCTTAGACAGGGGGCGGAATGAAGCTTTCTTT. Its translation: CAGSLDRGRNEAFF.

This chain joins TRBV2 and TRBJ2-2; 7 bases match TRBD2. The CDR3 spans 13 residues. V gave up 10 bases and J gave up 6 bases; unmatched junction bases: 8. Germline values: CDR1 SNHLY, CDR2 FYNNEI. CDR3 in amino acids: CATTGGGAGELFF. The CDR3 DNA is TGTGCCACCACCGGTGGGGGGGCCGGGGAGCTGTTTTTT.

As for this clonotype: One end of the junction varies from germline; a read error may be responsible. This chain joins TRBV6-1 and TRBJ2-7, with D possibly TRBD1 on 5 matching bases. This CDR3 comprises 15 residues. Per germline, CDR1 MNHNS and CDR2 SASEGT. The CDR3 spells CASSDGPRGSYEQYF. The CDR3 DNA reads TGTGCCAGCAGTGATGGGCCAAGGGGCTCCTACGAGCAGTACTTT.

In its sample, this clonotype was seen a few times. A junction boundary mismatches the germline segment, possibly from a read error. The rearrangement uses TRBV29-1 and TRBJ2-4, with 9 bases fitting TRBD2. Germline CDR1 and CDR2: SQVTM and ANQGSEA. This CDR3 has 17 residues. The CDR3 region is CSVEGGASGVGKNIQYF. CDR3 coding DNA: TGTAGCGTTGAAGGAGGGGCTAGCGGGGTCGGCAAAAACATTCAGTACTTC.

This clonotype was observed once. The chain employs TRBV12-3 or TRBV12-4 and TRBJ1-2, with 8 nucleotides matching TRBD1. Trimming cost V 7 bases and J 2 bases; bases outside gene matches: 9. The CDR3 runs to 15 residues. The CDR3 nucleotides are TGTGCCAGCACCTTATGGGACAGGAGCAACTATGGCTACACCTTC. This gives the protein CASTLWDRSNYGYTF.

This clonotype was seen a few times. The rearrangement links TRBV7-2 to TRBJ2-7; 8 positions match TRBD1. This CDR3 is 15 amino acids long. The germline V gene has CDR1 SGHTA and CDR2 FQGNSA. The junction had 8 bases not matched to a gene; V was cut back by 1 base and J by 6 bases. CDR3 in amino acids: CASSLGGRTGIEQYF. The CDR3 bases are TGTGCCAGCAGCTTAGGCGGACGGACAGGGATCGAGCAGTACTTC.

In the case of this clonotype: Germline is not matched at one junction end, which may reflect a read error. This rearrangement joins TRBV6-5 to TRBJ1-2, with D perhaps matching TRBD1 (5 bases). CDR3 length: 13 residues. Germline values: CDR1 MNHEY, CDR2 SVGAGI. The CDR3 spells CAGSYSRGYGYTF. The CDR3 DNA reads as TGTGCCGGCAGTTACTCGAGGGGCTATGGCTACACCTTC.

The chain recombines TRBV7-2 with TRBJ2-3; perhaps TRBD1 as D (5 bases). Germline loops: CDR1 SGHTA, CDR2 FQGNSA. This CDR3 has 14 residues. V was clipped by 3 bases and J by 2 bases, with 9 bases between them. The CDR3, as DNA: TGTGCCAGCAGCTTGAAGACAGCCACAGATACGCAGTATTTT. Translating gives CASSLKTATDTQYF.

The V call is TRBV12-3 or TRBV12-4, the J call TRBJ1-1, with D possibly being TRBD1 (5 bases). The CDR3 runs to 13 residues. V lost 5 bases and J lost 7, with 14 bases in between. The CDR3 reads CASSPRRGVEAFF. The CDR3 nucleotides read TGTGCCAGCAGTCCTCGTCGGGGGGTTGAAGCTTTCTTT.

CDR3 in amino acids: CSARTSIVQETQYF. CDR3 sequence (DNA): TGCAGTGCTAGGACATCGATTGTCCAAGAGACCCAGTACTTC. V and J are TRBV20-1 and TRBJ2-7, with no clear D. TRBJ2-5 explains the end of the DNA better; the J call may be wrong. CDR1 is DFQATT, CDR2 SNEGSKA, per germline (reference sequence). The CDR3 spans 14 residues.

This clonotype was counted only a few times. The chain uses TRBV29-1 and TRBJ1-2, with D maybe TRBD1 (6 bases). The V gene lost 4 bases and the J gene lost 0 bases, with 12 bases spanning the gap. The CDR3 totals 14 residues. CDR1 is SQVTM, CDR2 ANQGSEA, per germline. In DNA, the CDR3 is TGCAGCGTTGCCCGGGACACTACTAACTATGGCTACACCTTC. Translation gives CSVARDTTNYGYTF.

This clonotype was counted only a few times. This chain joins TRBV24-1 and TRBJ2-5; D is possibly TRBD2 (6 bases). The V and J ends lost 12 bases and 9 bases respectively, with 16 bases between them. The CDR3 is 11 amino acids. The V gene's germline CDR1 is KGHDR and CDR2 SFDVKD. CDR3: CAPPSPGAQYF. The CDR3 coding sequence is TGTGCCCCACCAAGTCCGGGAGCCCAGTACTTC.

The chain uses TRBV11-1 and TRBJ2-3; 11 bases are a match to TRBD2. With V trimmed by 5 bases and J by 5 bases, 6 bases remained unmatched. The length of the CDR3 is 15 residues. Per germline, CDR1 SGHAT and CDR2 FQDESV (reference sequence). This CDR3 is CASSPRLAGRDTQYF. CDR3 DNA sequence: TGTGCCAGCAGCCCACGACTAGCGGGAAGAGATACGCAGTATTTT.

V is TRBV6-5 and J is TRBJ2-6; 9 bases fit TRBD1. The CDR3 runs 16 residues. Per germline, CDR1 MNHEY and CDR2 SVGAGI. The V segment lost 5 bases and the J segment 4 bases; nucleotides outside the gene matches: 6. This CDR3 is CASSTYRGQGANVLTF. CDR3 sequence (DNA): TGTGCCAGCAGTACCTACAGGGGGCAAGGGGCCAACGTCCTGACTTTC.

This clonotype was observed a handful of times. The rearrangement uses TRBV27 and TRBJ2-1; perhaps D is TRBD1 or TRBD2 (7 bases each). Looked up from germline, CDR1 is MNHEY and CDR2 is SMNVEV (reference sequence). This CDR3 has 14 amino acids. Trimming cost V 7 bases and J 3 bases, with 13 bases left between them. CDR3 DNA: TGTGCCAGCACTCGCAGGGGGGGCTACAATGAGCAGTTCTTC. It encodes CASTRRGGYNEQFF.

The chain recombines TRBV10-2 with TRBJ2-3, with no clear D. V gave up 5 bases and J gave up 1 base, with 10 bases separating them. The CDR3 has 14 residues. CDR1 WSHSY and CDR2 SAAADI come from the germline V gene. In nucleotides, the CDR3 is TGCGCCAGCAGTAACGGCCCTCGCACAGATACGCAGTATTTT. It codes for CASSNGPRTDTQYF.